This TCR beta chain was recorded in a study of blood T cell repertoires in COVID-19. The germline gives CDR1 LGHNA, CDR2 YSLEER. The CDR3 loop spans 15 amino acids. The germline V and J ends were trimmed by 4 bases and 6 bases, with 16 bases remaining between them. The protocol was immunoSEQ multiplex PCR, while the TCRdb copy is restricted to in-frame clones and leaves out a portion. The table includes about 62,000 clones, around 90% detected once. Sequenced input: peripheral blood. The receptor's source is a human donor in a cohort sampled during active COVID-19. This chain uses TRBV4-3 with TRBJ2-1, with TRBD1 as a possible D gene (6 bases). The CDR3 protein is CASSLLQQGGNEQFF. The CDR3 DNA sequence: TGCGCCAGCAGCCTCCTCCAACAGGGTGGCAATGAGCAGTTCTTC.